This TCR beta chain was recovered during a study of cytomegalovirus exposure and HLA in healthy donors. Findings and caveats of the study: Several of the most significant clusters appeared linked to common viral pathogens, based on a later analysis. Presence/absence analyses took donor sequencing depth as roughly uniform.

The CDR3 is made up of 22 amino acids. Germline CDR1 reads SGHTA; CDR2 reads FQGTGA. The V segment lost 5 bases and the J segment 1 base; nucleotides outside the gene matches: 27. Amplification used 60 Vbeta primers and 13 Jbeta primers. Method: immunoSEQ multiplex PCR; TCRdb's copy keeps in-frame clones and lacks some. The table lists roughly 90,000 clones, over 70% of them singletons. Comments on this clone: What it recognizes is unknown.

This sequence was found in a man in his thirties or forties in good health and CMV-seropositive. This chain uses TRBV7-3 with TRBJ1-1, with TRBD1 matching over 8 bases. The sample consisted of PBMCs. CDR3 coding DNA: TGTGCCAGCAGCCCACTTCGGACAGGGAGGAGTCGTGGGATTCCCTCGAACACTGAAGCTTTCTTT. It codes for CASSPLRTGRSRGIPSNTEAFF.